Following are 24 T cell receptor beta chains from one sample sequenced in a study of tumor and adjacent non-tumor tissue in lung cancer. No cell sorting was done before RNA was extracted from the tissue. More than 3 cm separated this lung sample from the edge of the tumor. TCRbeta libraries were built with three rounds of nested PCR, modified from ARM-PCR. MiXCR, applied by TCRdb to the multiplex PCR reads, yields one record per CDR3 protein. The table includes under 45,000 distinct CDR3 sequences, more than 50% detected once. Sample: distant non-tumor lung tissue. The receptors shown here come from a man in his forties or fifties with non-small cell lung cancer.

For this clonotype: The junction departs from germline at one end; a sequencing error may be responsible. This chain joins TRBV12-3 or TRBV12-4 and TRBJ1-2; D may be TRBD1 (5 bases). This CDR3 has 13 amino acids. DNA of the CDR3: TGTGTCAGCAACCTCAGAGCTAGGGACTCCTACACCTTC. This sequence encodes CVSNLRARDSYTF.

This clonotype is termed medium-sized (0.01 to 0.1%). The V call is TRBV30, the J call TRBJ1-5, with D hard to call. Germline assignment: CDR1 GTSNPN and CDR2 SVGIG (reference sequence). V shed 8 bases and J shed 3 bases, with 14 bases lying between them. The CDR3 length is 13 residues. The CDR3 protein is CATSSQYNQPQHF. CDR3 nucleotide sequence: TGTGCCACGAGTAGCCAGTACAATCAGCCCCAGCATTTT. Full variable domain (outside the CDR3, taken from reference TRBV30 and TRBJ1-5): SQTIHQWPATLVQPVGSPLSLECTVEGTSNPNLYWYRQAAGRGLQLLFYSVGIGQISSEVPQNLSASRPQDRQFILSSKKLLLSDSGFYLCATSSQYNQPQHFGDGTRLSIL.

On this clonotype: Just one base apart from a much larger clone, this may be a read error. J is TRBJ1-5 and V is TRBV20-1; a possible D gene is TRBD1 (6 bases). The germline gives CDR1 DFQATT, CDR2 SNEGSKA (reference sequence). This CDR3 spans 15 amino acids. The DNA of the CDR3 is TGCACTGCTAGCCGGGGGGGGACAACGAATCAGCCCCAGCATTTT. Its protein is CTASRGGTTNQPQHF.

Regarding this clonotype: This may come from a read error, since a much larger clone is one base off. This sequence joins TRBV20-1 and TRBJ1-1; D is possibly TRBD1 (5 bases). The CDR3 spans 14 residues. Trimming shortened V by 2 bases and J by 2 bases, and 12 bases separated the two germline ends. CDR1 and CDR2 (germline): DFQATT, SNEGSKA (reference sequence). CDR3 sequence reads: CSARRHGANTEAFF. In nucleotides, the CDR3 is TGCAGTGCTAGAAGACATGGGGCCAACACTGAAGCTTTCTTT.

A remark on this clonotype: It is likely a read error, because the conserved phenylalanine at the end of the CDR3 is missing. The CDR3 protein is CASMKGPGETQYV. The CDR3 DNA is TGTGCCAGCATGAAGGGGCCGGGAGAGACCCAGTACGTC. V usage is TRBV6-1 and J usage is TRBJ2-5, with D possibly TRBD1 on 5 matching bases. CDR3 size: 13 residues. CDR1 is MNHNS and CDR2 is SASEGT in the germline V gene. Deletions cut 7 bases from V and 4 bases from J, with 13 bases between.

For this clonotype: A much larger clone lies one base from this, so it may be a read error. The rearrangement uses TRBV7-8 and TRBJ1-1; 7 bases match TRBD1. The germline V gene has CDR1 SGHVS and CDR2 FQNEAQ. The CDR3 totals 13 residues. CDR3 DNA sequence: TGTGCCAGCAGCCAGAGACAGGGTCTTAGAGCTCTCTTT. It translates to CASSQRQGLRALF.

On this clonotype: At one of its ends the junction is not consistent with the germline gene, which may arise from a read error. CDR3 in DNA: TGTGCCAGCAGCTTTCGCTTCGACGAGCAGTGCTTC. It encodes CASSFRFDEQCF. V usage is TRBV5-5 and J usage is TRBJ2-7; D uncertain. The germline V gene has CDR1 SGHKS and CDR2 YYEKEE (reference sequence). The CDR3 is made up of 12 amino acids.

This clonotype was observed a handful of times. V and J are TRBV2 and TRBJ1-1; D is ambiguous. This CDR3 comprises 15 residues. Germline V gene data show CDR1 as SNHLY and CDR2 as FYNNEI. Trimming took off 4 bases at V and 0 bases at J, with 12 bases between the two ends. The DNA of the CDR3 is TGTGCCAGCAGTGTCTTACAGCTCATGAACACTGAAGCTTTCTTT. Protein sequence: CASSVLQLMNTEAFF.

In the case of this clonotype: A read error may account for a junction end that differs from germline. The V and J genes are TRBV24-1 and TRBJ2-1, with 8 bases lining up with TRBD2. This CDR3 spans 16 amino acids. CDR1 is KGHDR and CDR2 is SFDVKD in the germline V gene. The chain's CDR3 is CATSDPSGSIYNERFF. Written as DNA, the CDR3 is TGTGCCACCAGTGATCCGAGCGGGAGTATCTACAATGAGCGGTTCTTC.

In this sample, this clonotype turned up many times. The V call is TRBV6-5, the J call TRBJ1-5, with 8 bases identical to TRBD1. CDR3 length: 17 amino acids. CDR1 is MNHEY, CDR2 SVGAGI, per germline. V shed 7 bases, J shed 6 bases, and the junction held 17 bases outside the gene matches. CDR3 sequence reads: CASMAWQGARRGQPQHF. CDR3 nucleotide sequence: TGTGCCAGCATGGCATGGCAGGGGGCAAGGAGGGGTCAGCCCCAGCATTTT.

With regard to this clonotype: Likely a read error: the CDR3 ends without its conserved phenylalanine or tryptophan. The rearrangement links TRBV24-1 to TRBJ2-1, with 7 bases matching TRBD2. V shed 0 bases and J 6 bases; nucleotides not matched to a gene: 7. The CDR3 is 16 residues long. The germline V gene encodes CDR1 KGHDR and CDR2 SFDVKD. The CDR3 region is CATSDLSAGAGNEQFL. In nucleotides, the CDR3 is TGTGCCACCAGTGATTTGTCGGCGGGAGCGGGCAATGAGCAGTTCTTA.

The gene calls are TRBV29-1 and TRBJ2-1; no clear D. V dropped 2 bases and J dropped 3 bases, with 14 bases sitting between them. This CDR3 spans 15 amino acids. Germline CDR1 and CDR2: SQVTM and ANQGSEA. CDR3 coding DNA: TGCAGCGTTGAAATCGGACCGAGCTTCTACAATGAGCAGTTCTTC. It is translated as CSVEIGPSFYNEQFF.

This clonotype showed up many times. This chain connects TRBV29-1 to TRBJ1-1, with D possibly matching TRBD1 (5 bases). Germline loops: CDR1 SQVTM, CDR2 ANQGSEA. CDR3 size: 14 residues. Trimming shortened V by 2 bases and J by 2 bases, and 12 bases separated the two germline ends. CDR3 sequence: CSVEKPGLNTEAFF. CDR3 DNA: TGCAGCGTTGAAAAACCGGGACTCAACACTGAAGCTTTCTTT.

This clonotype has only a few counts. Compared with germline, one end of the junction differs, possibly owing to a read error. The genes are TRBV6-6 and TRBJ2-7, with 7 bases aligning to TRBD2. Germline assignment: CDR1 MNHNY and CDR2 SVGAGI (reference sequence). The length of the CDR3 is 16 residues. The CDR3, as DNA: TGTGCCAGCTATAACTCCGAGGCCGGGGGGTCCTACAAGCATTACTTC. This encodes CASYNSEAGGSYKHYF.

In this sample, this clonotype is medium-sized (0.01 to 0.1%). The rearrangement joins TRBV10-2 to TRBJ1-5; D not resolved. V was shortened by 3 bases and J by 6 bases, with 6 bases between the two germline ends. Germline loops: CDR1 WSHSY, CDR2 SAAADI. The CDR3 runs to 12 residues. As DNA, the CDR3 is TGCGCCAGCAGTGATCCCCCTCAGCCCCAGCATTTT. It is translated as CASSDPPQPQHF.

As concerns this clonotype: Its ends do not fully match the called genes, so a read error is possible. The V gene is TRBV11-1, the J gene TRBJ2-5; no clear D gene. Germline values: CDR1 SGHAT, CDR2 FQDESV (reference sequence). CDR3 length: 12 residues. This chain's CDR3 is CAGTLTKETQYF. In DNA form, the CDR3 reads TGTGCCGGCACCTTAACAAAAGAGACCCAGTATTTC. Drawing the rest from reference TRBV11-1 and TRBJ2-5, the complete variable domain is EAEVAQSPRYKITEKSQAVAFWCDPISGHATLYWYRQILGQGPELLVQFQDESVVDDSQLPKDRFSAERLKGVDSTLKIQPAELGDSAMYLCAGTLTKETQYFGPGTRLLVL.

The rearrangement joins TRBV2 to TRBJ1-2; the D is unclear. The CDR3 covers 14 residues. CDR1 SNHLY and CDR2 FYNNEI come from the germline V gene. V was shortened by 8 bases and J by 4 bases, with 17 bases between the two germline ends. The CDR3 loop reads CASGEGFLTYGYTF. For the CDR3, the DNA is TGTGCCAGCGGGGAGGGCTTTTTGACCTATGGCTACACCTTC.

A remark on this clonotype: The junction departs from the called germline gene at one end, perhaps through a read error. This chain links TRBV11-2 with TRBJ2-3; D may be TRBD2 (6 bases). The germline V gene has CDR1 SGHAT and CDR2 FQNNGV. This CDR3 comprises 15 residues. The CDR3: CANSLMSSSADTQYF. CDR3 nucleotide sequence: TGTGCCAACAGTTTAATGAGCTCTAGCGCAGACACGCAGTATTTT.

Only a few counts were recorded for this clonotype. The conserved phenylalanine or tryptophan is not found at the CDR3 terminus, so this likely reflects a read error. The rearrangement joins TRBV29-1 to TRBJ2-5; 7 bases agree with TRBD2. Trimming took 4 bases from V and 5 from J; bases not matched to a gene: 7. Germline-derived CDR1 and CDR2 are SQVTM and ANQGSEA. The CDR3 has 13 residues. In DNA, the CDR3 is TGCAGCGTTGGGGGGGGTGGGGACGAGACCCAGTACCTC. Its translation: CSVGGGGDETQYL.

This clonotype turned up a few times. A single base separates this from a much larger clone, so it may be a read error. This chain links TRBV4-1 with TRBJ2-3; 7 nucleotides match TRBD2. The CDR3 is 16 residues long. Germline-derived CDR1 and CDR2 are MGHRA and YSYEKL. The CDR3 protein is CASNQDPGRDTDTQYF. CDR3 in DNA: TGCGCCAGCAACCAAGACCCAGGGAGGGACACAGATACGCAGTATTTT.

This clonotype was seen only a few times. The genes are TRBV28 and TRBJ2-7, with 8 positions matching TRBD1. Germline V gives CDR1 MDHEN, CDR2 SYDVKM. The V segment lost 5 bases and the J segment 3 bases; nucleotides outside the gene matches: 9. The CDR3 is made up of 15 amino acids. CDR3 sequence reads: CASSPSGQAIYEQYF. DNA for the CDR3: TGTGCCAGCAGTCCCTCGGGACAGGCAATCTACGAGCAGTACTTC.

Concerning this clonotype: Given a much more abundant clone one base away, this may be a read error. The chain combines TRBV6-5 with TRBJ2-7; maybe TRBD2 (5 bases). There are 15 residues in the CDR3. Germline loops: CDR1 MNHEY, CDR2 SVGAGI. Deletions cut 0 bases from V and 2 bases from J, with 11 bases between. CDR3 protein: CASSYSWTAPYEQYF. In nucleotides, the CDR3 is TGTGCCAGCAGTTACTCCTGGACTGCCCCCTACGAGCAGTACTTC.

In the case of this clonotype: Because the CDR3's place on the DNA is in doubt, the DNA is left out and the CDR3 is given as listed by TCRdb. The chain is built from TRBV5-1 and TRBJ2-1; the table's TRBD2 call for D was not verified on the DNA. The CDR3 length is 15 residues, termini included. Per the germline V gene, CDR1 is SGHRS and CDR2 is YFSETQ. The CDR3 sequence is CASSCWASGSNERFF.

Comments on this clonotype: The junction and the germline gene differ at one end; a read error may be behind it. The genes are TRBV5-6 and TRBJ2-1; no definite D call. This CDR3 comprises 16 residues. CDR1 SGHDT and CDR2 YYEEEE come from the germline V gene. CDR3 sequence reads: CVSSPSSRSSYNEQFF. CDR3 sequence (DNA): TGTGTCAGCAGCCCGAGTAGCCGGAGCTCCTACAATGAGCAGTTCTTC.